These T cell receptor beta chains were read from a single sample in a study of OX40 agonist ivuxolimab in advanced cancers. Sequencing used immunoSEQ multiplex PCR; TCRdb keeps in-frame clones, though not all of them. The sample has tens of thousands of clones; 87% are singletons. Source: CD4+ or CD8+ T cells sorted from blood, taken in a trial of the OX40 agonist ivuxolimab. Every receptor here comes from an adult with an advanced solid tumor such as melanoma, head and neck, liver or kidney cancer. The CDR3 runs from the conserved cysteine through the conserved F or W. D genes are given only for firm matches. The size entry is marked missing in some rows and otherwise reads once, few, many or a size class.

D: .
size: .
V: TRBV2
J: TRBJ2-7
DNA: TGTGCCAGCAGGGGCAGGGAGAGCTCCTACGAGCAGTACTTC
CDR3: CASRGRESSYEQYF

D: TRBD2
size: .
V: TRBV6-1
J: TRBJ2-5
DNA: TGTGCCAGCAGTGCATTCGGTTGGGGAGGGGAGACCCAGTACTTC
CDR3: CASSAFGWGGETQYF

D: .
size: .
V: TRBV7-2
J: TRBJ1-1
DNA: TGTGCCAGCAGCTTGGACTGGTCTGGGACTGAAGCTTTCTTT
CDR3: CASSLDWSGTEAFF

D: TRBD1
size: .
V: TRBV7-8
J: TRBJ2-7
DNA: TGTGCCAGCAGCCCTGGACAGGGGGCGTCCTACGAGCAGTACTTC
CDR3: CASSPGQGASYEQYF

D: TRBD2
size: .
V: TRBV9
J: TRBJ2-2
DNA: TGTGCCAGCAGCGGGGGACTAGCGGGCACCGGGGAGCTGTTTTTT
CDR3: CASSGGLAGTGELFF

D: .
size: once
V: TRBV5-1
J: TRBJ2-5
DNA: TGCGCCAGCAGCTTGCGGCAGGACGGGGAGACCCAGTACTTC
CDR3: CASSLRQDGETQYF

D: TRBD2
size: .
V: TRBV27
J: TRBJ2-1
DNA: TGTGCCACTAGGGAGGGACTAGCGGGAGTCAGGGCGGGGAATGAGCAGTTCTTC
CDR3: CATREGLAGVRAGNEQFF

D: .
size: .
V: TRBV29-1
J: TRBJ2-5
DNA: TGCAGCGTTGAAGGGCGGGACCGGTACCAAGAGACCCAGTACTTC
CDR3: CSVEGRDRYQETQYF

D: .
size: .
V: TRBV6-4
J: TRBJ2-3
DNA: TGTGCCAGCAGTGAAGCGGCTACTAGCACAGATACGCAGTATTTT
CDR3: CASSEAATSTDTQYF

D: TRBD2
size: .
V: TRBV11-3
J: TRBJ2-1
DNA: TGTGCCAGCAGCTTGGGCGGGGGGGCCACTGAGAAGCAGTTCTTC
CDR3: CASSLGGGATEKQFF

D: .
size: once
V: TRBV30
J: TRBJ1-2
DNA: TGTGCCTGGAGTGTGGCTTTAGAAGTGGGTGGCTACACCTTC
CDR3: CAWSVALEVGGYTF

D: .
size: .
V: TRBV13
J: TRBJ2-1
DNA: TGTGCCAGCAGCCCTAGTTGGAGGGATGAGCAGTTCTTC
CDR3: CASSPSWRDEQFF

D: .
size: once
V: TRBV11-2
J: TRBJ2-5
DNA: TGTGCCAGCAGCTTAGGGACCACAGAGACCCAGTACTTC
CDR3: CASSLGTTETQYF

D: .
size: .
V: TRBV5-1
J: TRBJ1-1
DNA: TGCGCCAGCAGCCGTTACATGGGGGGCTCGGACACTGAAGCTTTCTTT
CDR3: CASSRYMGGSDTEAFF

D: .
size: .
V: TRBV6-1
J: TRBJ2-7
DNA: TGTGCCAGCAGGGCAAGGGAGGCTTTGGAGCAGTACTTC
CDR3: CASRAREALEQYF

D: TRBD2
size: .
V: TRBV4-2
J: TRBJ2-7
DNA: TGTGCCAGCAGCCAAGAAGGCGGGGGGGGGTCCTACGAGCAGTACTTC
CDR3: CASSQEGGGGSYEQYF

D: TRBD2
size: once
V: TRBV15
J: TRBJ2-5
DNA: TGTGCCACCAGCAGAGGCGGGGGGGAGACCCAGTACTTC
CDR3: CATSRGGGETQYF

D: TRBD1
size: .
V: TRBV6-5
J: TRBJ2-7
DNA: TGTGCCAGCAGTTACTCCGGGACAGACTCCTACGAGCAGTACTTC
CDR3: CASSYSGTDSYEQYF

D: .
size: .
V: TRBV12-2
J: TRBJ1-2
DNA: TGTGCAAGTCGCTTAAAACGGGTGGGTCACTATGGCTACACCTTC
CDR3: CASRLKRVGHYGYTF

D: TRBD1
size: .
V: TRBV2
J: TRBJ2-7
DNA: TGTGCCAGCAGCAGGAACAGGGGCTACGAGCAGTACTTC
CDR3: CASSRNRGYEQYF

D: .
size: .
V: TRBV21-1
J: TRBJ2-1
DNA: TGTGCCAGCAGCACCATTGTGGACAGCCTAAAGTCCTACAATGAGCAGTTCTTC
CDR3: CASSTIVDSLKSYNEQFF

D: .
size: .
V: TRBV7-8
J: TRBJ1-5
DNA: TGTGCCAGCAGCTTAGCGGCAGGCGGACAGCCCCAGCATTTT
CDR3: CASSLAAGGQPQHF

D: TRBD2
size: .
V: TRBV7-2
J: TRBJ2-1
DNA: TGTGCCAGCAGCTTAGCAGCGGGAGTTGAGCAGTTCTTC
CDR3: CASSLAAGVEQFF

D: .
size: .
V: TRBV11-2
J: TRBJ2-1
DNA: TGTGCCAGCAGCAGGAGCAATGAGCAGTTCTTC
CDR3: CASSRSNEQFF

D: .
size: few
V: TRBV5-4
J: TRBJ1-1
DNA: TGTGCCAGCAGCTTGGGTGGGACGGTGAACACTGAAGCTTTCTTT
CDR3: CASSLGGTVNTEAFF

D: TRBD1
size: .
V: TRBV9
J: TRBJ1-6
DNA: TGTGCCAGCAGCGGTCCCCCCGGGGACAGGAATTCACCCCTCCACTTT
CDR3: CASSGPPGDRNSPLHF

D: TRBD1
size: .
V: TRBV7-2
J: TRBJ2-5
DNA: TGTGCCAGCAGCCAGAACAGGGGGCCCCAAGAGACCCAGTACTTC
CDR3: CASSQNRGPQETQYF

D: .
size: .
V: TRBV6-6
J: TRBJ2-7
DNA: TGTGCCAGCAGGGATACGGTGGCCCCCTACGAGCAGTACTTC
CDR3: CASRDTVAPYEQYF

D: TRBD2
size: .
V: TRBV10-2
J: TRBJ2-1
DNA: TGCGCCAGCAGTGTATCAATAGCGGGAGACAATGAGCAGTTCTTC
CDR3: CASSVSIAGDNEQFF

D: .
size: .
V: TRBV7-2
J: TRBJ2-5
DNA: TGTGCCAGCAGCTGGGGGACCTACCAAGAGACCCAGTACTTC
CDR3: CASSWGTYQETQYF

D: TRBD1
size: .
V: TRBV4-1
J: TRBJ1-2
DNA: TGCGCCAGCAGCCAAGATGGGGGACAGGGGTATGACTATGGCTACACCTTC
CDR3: CASSQDGGQGYDYGYTF

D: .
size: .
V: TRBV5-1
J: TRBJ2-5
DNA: TGCGCCAGCAGCTTGGGGGGGCGGTACCAAGAGACCCAGTACTTC
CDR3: CASSLGGRYQETQYF

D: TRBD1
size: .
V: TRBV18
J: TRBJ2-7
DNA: TGTGCCAGCTCACCTGCAGGGGGCGCCGAGCAGTACTTC
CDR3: CASSPAGGAEQYF

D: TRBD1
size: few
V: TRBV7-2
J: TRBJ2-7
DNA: TGTGCCAGCAGCTTAAGGGGGCTATCCTACGAGCAGTACTTC
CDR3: CASSLRGLSYEQYF

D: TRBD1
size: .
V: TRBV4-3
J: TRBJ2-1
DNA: TGCGCCAGCAGCCAGGGGACAGGGGACTACAATGAGCAGTTCTTC
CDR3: CASSQGTGDYNEQFF

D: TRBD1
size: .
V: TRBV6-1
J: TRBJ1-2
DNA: TGTGCCAGCAGTGAAGCGGGGACAGGGGGCGGGGGCTACACCTTC
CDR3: CASSEAGTGGGGYTF

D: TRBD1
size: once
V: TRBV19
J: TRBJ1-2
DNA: TGTGCCAGTAGTCCTGGACAGGGGAACTATGGCTACACCTTC
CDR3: CASSPGQGNYGYTF

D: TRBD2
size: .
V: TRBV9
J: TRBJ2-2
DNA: TGTGCCAGCAGCGTAGGCACGGGAGGGGACACCGGGGAGCTGTTTTTT
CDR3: CASSVGTGGDTGELFF

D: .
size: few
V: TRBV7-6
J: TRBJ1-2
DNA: TGTGCCAGCAGCTTACAGCAGGGAGGCTATGGCTACACCTTC
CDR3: CASSLQQGGYGYTF

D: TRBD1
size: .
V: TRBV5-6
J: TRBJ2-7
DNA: TGTGCCAGCAGCCCGGGTGGGGCTAGACAGGGACCCTACGAGCAGTACTTC
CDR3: CASSPGGARQGPYEQYF

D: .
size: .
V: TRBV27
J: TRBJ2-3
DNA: TGTGCCAGCAGGAGGGGTGGGGGGCTAGGAGATACGCAGTATTTT
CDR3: CASRRGGGLGDTQYF

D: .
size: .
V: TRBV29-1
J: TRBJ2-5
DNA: TGCAGCGTTGACGGAGCTGGAGAGACCCAGTACTTC
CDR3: CSVDGAGETQYF

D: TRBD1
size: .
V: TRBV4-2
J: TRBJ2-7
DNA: TGTGCCAGCAGCCAAGGGGACAGCTCCTACGAGCAGTACTTC
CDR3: CASSQGDSSYEQYF

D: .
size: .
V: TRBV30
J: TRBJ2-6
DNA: TGTGCCTGGGCACAGGGCGCTGGGGCCAACGTCCTGACTTTC
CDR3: CAWAQGAGANVLTF

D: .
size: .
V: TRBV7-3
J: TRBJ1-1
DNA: TGTGCCAGCAGCTTAAACCCTAACCCAAACACTGAAGCTTTCTTT
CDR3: CASSLNPNPNTEAFF

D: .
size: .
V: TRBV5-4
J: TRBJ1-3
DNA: TGTGCCAGCAGCTCCGGACAGCCTTCCTCTGGAAACACCATATATTTT
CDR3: CASSSGQPSSGNTIYF

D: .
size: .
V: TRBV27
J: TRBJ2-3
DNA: TGTGCCAGCAGTTTACGCAGGAGGTCTAGCACAGATACGCAGTATTTT
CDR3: CASSLRRRSSTDTQYF

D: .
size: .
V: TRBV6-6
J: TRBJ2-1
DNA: TGTGCCAGCGGACTGACTACAAATGAGCAGTTCTTC
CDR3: CASGLTTNEQFF

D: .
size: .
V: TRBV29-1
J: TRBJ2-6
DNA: TGCAGCGTTGATCTGGCTGGGGCCAACGACCTGACTTTC
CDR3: CSVDLAGANDLTF

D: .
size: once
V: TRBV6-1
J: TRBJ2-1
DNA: TGTGCCAGCAGTGAAGCGCGGGTAGGGTCGAAGTTCTTC
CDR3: CASSEARVGSKFF

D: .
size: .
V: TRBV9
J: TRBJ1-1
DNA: TGTGCCAGCAGCCCCACGGCGCCCCAGGGGACTGAAGCTTTCTTT
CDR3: CASSPTAPQGTEAFF

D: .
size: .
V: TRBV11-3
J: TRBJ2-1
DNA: TGTGCCAGCAGCTTAGGACAGGCGAACAATGAGCAGTTCTTC
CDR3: CASSLGQANNEQFF

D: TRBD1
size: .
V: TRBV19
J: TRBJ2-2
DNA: TGTGCCAGTAGTAACCGACAGGGAAACGGGGAGCTGTTTTTT
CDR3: CASSNRQGNGELFF

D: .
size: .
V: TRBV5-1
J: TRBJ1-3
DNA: TGCGCCAGCAGCCCGGGAGGGGATGGAAACACCATATATTTT
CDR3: CASSPGGDGNTIYF

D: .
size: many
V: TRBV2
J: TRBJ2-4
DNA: TGTGCCAGCAACAGGGGACTAGCCAAAAACATTCAGTACTTC
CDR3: CASNRGLAKNIQYF

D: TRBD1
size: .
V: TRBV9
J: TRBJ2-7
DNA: TGTGCCAGCAGTCCCGACAGGGGGATGTACGAGCAGTACTTC
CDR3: CASSPDRGMYEQYF

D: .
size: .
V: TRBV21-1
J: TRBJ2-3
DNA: TGTGCCGCGGGAGGGGGCACAGATACGCAGTATTTT
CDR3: CAAGGGTDTQYF

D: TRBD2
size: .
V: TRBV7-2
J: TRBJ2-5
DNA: TGTGCCAGCAGCCTAGCGGTCCAAGAGACCCAGTACTTC
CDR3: CASSLAVQETQYF

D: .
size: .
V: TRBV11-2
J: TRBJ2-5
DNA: TGTGCCAGCAGCTTAATGGCAGGTGAAATAGAGACCCAGTACTTC
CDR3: CASSLMAGEIETQYF